This T cell receptor (beta chain) was obtained from a study of post-analysis software for immune sequencing data. Study outcomes and limitations: The normalized Chao1 diversity of multiple sclerosis patients was significantly lower than that of controls. Samples from one preparation batch, clustered by F measure, grouped strongly together. Five TRBV segments (TRBV5-6, TRBV5-1 and TRBV20-1 among them) occurred more frequently in patients than in controls.

This CDR3 spans 16 amino acids. Germline V gene data show CDR1 as SQVTM and CDR2 as ANQGSEA. Germline trimming cut 0 bases from V and 4 bases from J; bases unmatched to any gene: 9. A word on this clonotype: Its antigen remains unidentified.

Unique molecular identifiers were carried by the TCR beta cDNA libraries. T cells numbering about 0.85 to 11 million yielded cDNA molecules that totaled roughly 500,000. Each CDR3 protein gets one entry after TCRdb re-called the PCR reads with MiXCR. The sample carries roughly 800,000 distinct CDR3 sequences, 40% to 55% recorded once. This rearrangement joins TRBV29-1 to TRBJ2-3, with TRBD2 matching over 8 bases. Sequences were obtained from blood. The clonotype originates from a girl under 18 with multiple sclerosis. The CDR3 DNA follows: TGCAGCGTTGAAGAGCCAACTAGCGGTTACCCAGATACGCAGTATTTT. The encoded protein is CSVEEPTSGYPDTQYF.